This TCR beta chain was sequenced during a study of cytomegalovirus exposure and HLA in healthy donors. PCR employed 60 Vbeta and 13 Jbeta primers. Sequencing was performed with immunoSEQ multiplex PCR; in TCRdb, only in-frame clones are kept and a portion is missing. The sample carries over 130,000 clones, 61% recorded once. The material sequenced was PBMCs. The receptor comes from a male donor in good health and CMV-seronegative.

CDR3 sequence reads: CASSIGGGQYNEQFF. For the CDR3, the DNA is TGTGCCAGTAGTATAGGTGGGGGCCAGTACAATGAGCAGTTCTTC. The chain has TRBV19 and TRBJ2-1; perhaps TRBD1 as D (6 bases). Germline lookup yields CDR1 LNHDA and CDR2 SQIVND (reference sequence). The CDR3 extends over 15 amino acids. The V and J ends lost 1 base and 4 bases respectively, with 11 bases between them.